The 15 T cell receptor beta chains reported below all come from one sample, sequenced in a study of cytomegalovirus exposure and HLA in healthy donors. 13 Jbeta primers and 60 Vbeta primers were used for the PCR. The data were produced by immunoSEQ multiplex PCR, yet TCRdb's version contains in-frame clones alone and is incomplete. The sample lists about 130,000 clones; about 85% were seen once. The sequencing input was PBMCs. Every receptor here comes from a boy between 10 and 17 years old in good health and CMV-seronegative.

CDR3 region: CASSEMTGSNQPQHF. The CDR3 DNA reads as TGTGCCAGCAGTGAAATGACCGGGAGCAATCAGCCCCAGCATTTT. The chain has TRBV6-1 and TRBJ1-5, with D uncertain. The CDR3 is 15 amino acids. V was cut by 2 bases and J by 1 base, with 9 bases left in between. The germline V gene has CDR1 MNHNS and CDR2 SASEGT.

The chain joins TRBV27 to TRBJ2-1; weak D call: TRBD1 (5 bases). Germline CDR1 and CDR2: MNHEY and SMNVEV (reference sequence). The V and J ends lost 6 bases and 4 bases respectively, with 16 bases between them. The length of the CDR3 is 15 residues. CDR3 bases: TGTGCCAGCAGATCTGGACCCGACAGTTACAATGAGCAGTTCTTC. Translation: CASRSGPDSYNEQFF.

The gene calls are TRBV18 and TRBJ1-1; 7 bases match TRBD1. The CDR3 runs 14 residues. CDR1 KGHSH and CDR2 LQKENI come from the germline V gene. V lost 2 bases and J lost 4; bases outside the gene matches: 4. DNA of the CDR3: TGTGCCAGCTCACCAACAGGGGAAACCACTGAAGCTTTCTTT. Translated: CASSPTGETTEAFF.

CDR3 residues: CASSSTQGAGTEAFF. The CDR3 region has the DNA TGTGCCAGCAGTTCGACACAGGGGGCTGGGACTGAAGCTTTCTTT. V and J are TRBV27 and TRBJ1-1; 9 bases line up with TRBD1. Losses at the gene ends were 4 bases for V and 5 bases for J; bases not matched to a gene: 8. The CDR3 contains 15 residues. Germline V gene data show CDR1 as MNHEY and CDR2 as SMNVEV (reference sequence).

The V and J genes are TRBV4-1 and TRBJ1-1; D remains ambiguous. The V end lost 2 bases, the J end lost 10 bases, and 14 bases lay between the germline ends. Germline loops: CDR1 MGHRA, CDR2 YSYEKL. The CDR3 extends over 13 amino acids. Here the CDR3 DNA reads TGCGCCAGCAGCCAATTGGTGTACGGAGCAGCTTTCTTT. Amino acids: CASSQLVYGAAFF.

The chain joins TRBV18 to TRBJ1-1; a possible D gene is TRBD1 (6 bases). CDR1 and CDR2 (germline): KGHSH, LQKENI. CDR3 length: 17 residues. Trimming removed 5 bases from V and 1 base from J, with 20 bases in between. The CDR3 is CASSRGPLQGRNTEAFF. The CDR3 DNA is TGTGCCAGCTCAAGAGGCCCGTTACAGGGCCGGAACACTGAAGCTTTCTTT.

The genes are TRBV6-4 and TRBJ2-7; weak D call: TRBD1 (6 bases). V was trimmed by 6 bases and J by 2 bases, leaving 14 bases between them. CDR1 is MRHNA, CDR2 SNTAGT, per germline. CDR3 length: 14 amino acids. The CDR3 is CASSPEDRTYEQYF. In nucleotides, the CDR3 is TGTGCCAGCAGCCCGGAGGACAGAACCTACGAGCAGTACTTC.

This clone appeared a few times. The chain carries TRBV30 and TRBJ1-1; a possible D gene is TRBD1 (5 bases). The CDR3 has 12 residues. V was pared by 2 bases and J by 10 bases, with 14 bases between. Germline CDR1 and CDR2: GTSNPN and SVGIG (reference sequence). CDR3 in amino acids: CAWSRSGGGAFF. CDR3 nucleotide sequence: TGTGCCTGGAGTAGGTCGGGGGGGGGAGCTTTCTTT.

The chain joins TRBV7-8 to TRBJ1-2; D unresolved. V gave up 5 bases and J gave up 2 bases, with 12 bases separating them. Germline loops: CDR1 SGHVS, CDR2 FQNEAQ. The length of the CDR3 is 14 residues. The DNA for the CDR3 is TGTGCCAGCAGCCTCGGACGGGAGAACTATGGCTACACCTTC. This gives the protein CASSLGRENYGYTF.

This rearrangement joins TRBV7-8 to TRBJ1-5; D uncertain. V lost 5 bases and J lost 5, with 16 bases in between. CDR1 is SGHVS, CDR2 FQNEAQ, per germline. The CDR3 covers 15 residues. CDR3 in amino acids: CASSLSGSWYQPQHF. As DNA, the CDR3 is TGTGCCAGCAGCCTATCCGGGTCTTGGTATCAGCCCCAGCATTTT.

The chain links TRBV18 to TRBJ1-5, with D uncertain. The ends were cut back, 1 base at V and 7 bases at J, with 11 bases in the middle. Germline lookup yields CDR1 KGHSH and CDR2 LQKENI. The CDR3 is 14 residues long. In DNA form, the CDR3 reads TGTGCCAGCTCACCACTCTTACAGAAACAGCCCCAGCATTTT. Encoded protein: CASSPLLQKQPQHF.

This clone has just a few counts. This chain connects TRBV7-9 to TRBJ2-2; the D is unclear. V was shortened by 5 bases and J by 2 bases, with 15 bases between the two germline ends. Germline CDR1 is SEHNR and CDR2 is FQNEAQ (reference sequence). The CDR3 contains 16 residues. This CDR3 reads CASSRLTGPNTGELFF. CDR3 bases: TGTGCCAGCAGCCGCCTGACTGGCCCTAACACCGGGGAGCTGTTTTTT.

Only one count was recorded for this clone. V is TRBV7-2 and J is TRBJ2-7, with TRBD2 matching over 8 bases. This CDR3 comprises 17 residues. CDR1 SGHTA and CDR2 FQGNSA come from the germline V gene. With 4 bases clipped from V and 7 bases from J, the junction kept 18 bases outside the gene matches. As DNA, the CDR3 is TGTGCCAGCAGCTCCTTCGCAGCGGGAGATCCGAGGGAAGAGCAGTACTTC. The encoded protein is CASSSFAAGDPREEQYF.

The chain recombines TRBV5-1 with TRBJ2-5; 8 bases are a match to TRBD2. The CDR3 has 14 residues. In germline, CDR1 is SGHRS, CDR2 YFSETQ. J was trimmed by 4 bases and V by 5 bases; bases with no gene match: 7. The CDR3 protein is CASSWPSGRETQYF. CDR3 coding DNA: TGCGCCAGCAGTTGGCCTAGCGGGCGAGAGACCCAGTACTTC.

The gene calls are TRBV9 and TRBJ2-1; 10 positions agree with TRBD2. Looked up from germline, CDR1 is SGDLS and CDR2 is YYNGEE. The V and J ends lost 4 bases and 4 bases, in that order; junction bases with no gene match: 5. This CDR3 is built from 15 residues. CDR3 protein: CASSRSSGGYNEQFF. CDR3 DNA: TGTGCCAGCAGCCGGTCTAGCGGGGGTTACAATGAGCAGTTCTTC.